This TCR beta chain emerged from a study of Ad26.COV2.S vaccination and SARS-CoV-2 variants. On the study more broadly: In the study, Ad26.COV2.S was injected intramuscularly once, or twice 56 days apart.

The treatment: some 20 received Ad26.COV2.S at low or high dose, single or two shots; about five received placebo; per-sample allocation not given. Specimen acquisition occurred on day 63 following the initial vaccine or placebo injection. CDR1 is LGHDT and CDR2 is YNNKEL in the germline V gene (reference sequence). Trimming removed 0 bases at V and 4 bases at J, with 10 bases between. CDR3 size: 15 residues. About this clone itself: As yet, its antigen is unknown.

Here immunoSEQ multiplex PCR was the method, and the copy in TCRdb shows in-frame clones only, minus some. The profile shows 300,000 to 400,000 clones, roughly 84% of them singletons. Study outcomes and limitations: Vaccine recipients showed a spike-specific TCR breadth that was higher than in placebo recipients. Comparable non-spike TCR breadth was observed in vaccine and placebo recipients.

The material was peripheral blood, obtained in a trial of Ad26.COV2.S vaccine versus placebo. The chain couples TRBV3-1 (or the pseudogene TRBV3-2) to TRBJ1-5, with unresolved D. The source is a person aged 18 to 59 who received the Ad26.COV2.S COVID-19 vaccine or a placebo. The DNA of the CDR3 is TGTGCCAGCAGCCAAGAACCAGGACCAAATCAGCCCCAGCATTTT. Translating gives CASSQEPGPNQPQHF.